These T cell receptor beta chains were read from a single sample in a study of shared clonotypes between healthy human individuals. Generated by immunoSEQ multiplex PCR, the TCRdb table keeps only in-frame clones and is missing some. The sample has hundreds of thousands of clones, around 92% seen once. The sequenced sample consisted of naive CD8+ T cells sorted from blood. These receptors all stem from a man aged 25-45 years in good health. Each CDR3 is given with its conserved first and last residue. The D gene is left open where the match is weak.

.	TRBV7-6	TRBJ2-3	TGTGCCAGCAGCCCCTACCCGGAGGTCACAGATACGCAGTATTTT	CASSPYPEVTDTQYF
.	TRBV11-1	TRBJ2-5	TGTGCCAGCAGCCCGGGCTGGGGAGAGACCCAGTACTTC	CASSPGWGETQYF
.	TRBV11-2	TRBJ1-1	TGTGCCAGCAGCTCAGTAGCGGGGGGCGGGCTGAACACTGAAGCTTTCTTT	CASSSVAGGGLNTEAFF
.	TRBV30	TRBJ1-4	TGTGCCTGGAGTGAGGGGGGAGGAGAAAAACTGTTTTTT	CAWSEGGGEKLFF
.	TRBV21-1	TRBJ1-5	TGTGCCAGCAAGCAACGTGGAGGGAACGATAGCAATCAGCCCCAGCATTTT	CASKQRGGNDSNQPQHF
.	TRBV5-4	TRBJ2-5	TGTGCCAGCAGCTTGGACATTTCGGGAGAGGGGATAGAGACCCAGTACTTC	CASSLDISGEGIETQYF
TRBD1	TRBV6-1	TRBJ1-1	TGTGCCAGCATGACAACAGGGGTTGGTACTGAAGCTTTCTTT	CASMTTGVGTEAFF
.	TRBV6-6	TRBJ2-2	TGTGCCAGCAGTTACCTGCCCCAGGGACACACCGGGGAGCTGTTTTTT	CASSYLPQGHTGELFF
.	TRBV9	TRBJ2-3	TGTGCCAGCAGCGTCTTCGGGGGCACAGATACGCAGTATTTT	CASSVFGGTDTQYF
.	TRBV7-2	TRBJ2-7	TGTGCCAGCAGCCTGAGCCGATGGGATCCCCACGAGCAGTACTTC	CASSLSRWDPHEQYF